This TCR beta chain is from a study of T-cell memory formation after mild COVID-19 (dated by TCRdb to the early 2020s). Looking at the study overall: Most TCR sequence clusters were specific to one of the two donors. Two young, previously healthy adult volunteers made up the cohort, one male and one female. T-cell clones expanding and contracting after mild COVID-19 in a couple of donors were tracked by longitudinal TCRalpha and TCRbeta repertoire sequencing. Study-level results and caveats: Contracting CD4+ clones appeared mostly in the CM and EM memory subsets, whereas CD8+ clones were enriched in EMRA. Clones contracting from day 15 to 85 had balanced CD4/CD8 phenotypes, while a second wave expanding from day 15 to 37 was biased towards CD4+. Some responding clones were detected in pre-infection memory, which suggested that pre-existing cross-reactive memory T cells had joined the SARS-CoV-2 response. Only a couple of mild cases were covered in the study, and larger cohorts including severe cases with pre-infection samples were considered necessary. Whether the second-wave clones peaking on day 37 were SARS-CoV-2 specific was not confirmed.

The table lists this clonotype with many counts. It lacks a known antigen. No much larger clonotype is one base removed from it; base qualities were not supplied. Ficoll-Paque density gradient centrifugation was the method used to isolate PBMCs. For sequencing, an Illumina NovaSeq 6000 was employed. cDNA libraries for TCRalpha and TCRbeta were prepared by 5'RACE using constant-segment primers, with sample barcodes and unique molecular identifiers added. Trizol reagent was used to extract RNA from every sample. The libraries were amplified in two PCR steps, and the second step added a second sample barcode and Illumina TruSeq adapters. Libraries were sequenced on an Illumina NovaSeq with 2 x 150 bp paired-end reads. As for the original processing: With migec v1.2.7, reads were demultiplexed and then collapsed into UMI-guided consensus sequences. With mixcr v2.1.11, UMI consensuses were aligned to TRA and TRB V and J templates and assembled into clonotypes. Clonotypes were classified as expanded or contracted when called significant by both edgeR and NoisET, with noise models trained on biological replicates. edgeR calls used a false discovery rate-adjusted p below 0.01 and a log2 fold-change threshold of 1. As an exploratory analysis of dynamics, max-normalized trajectories of the 1000 most abundant clonotypes were examined by PCA with hierarchical clustering. Each responding clone was given a CD4 or CD8 phenotype based on the CD4+ and CD8+ repertoires, which had been sequenced separately. In-frame beta chains were kept once TCRdb had trimmed the public reads at Q25 with fastp and called clones with MiXCR. Rows are combined by CDR3 protein, so each entry shows the most common genes and DNA. The V and J calls shown here were made by TCRdb, not taken from the authors' results. For this sample the table gives about 340,000 distinct CDR3 sequences, of which 20% to 25% were detected only once. The top ten hold roughly 23% of the sample.

Per the germline V gene, LGHNA is the CDR1 and YNFKEQ is the CDR2. The CDR3 covers 16 residues, taking in both the cysteine and the phenylalanine. The entry retains the CDR3 DNA only, 48 bases that are in frame from base 1. The germline V and J ends show losses of 2 bases and 3 bases respectively, and no gene match explains 6 bases of the junction. This sequence was found in a young man who had mild COVID-19 (a few samples of this study predate the infection). The sample titles of this study are shuffled in the database, so cell type and time point are left out; the donor was told from shared clones. In this chain, TRBV4-2 is recombined with TRBJ2-7, with TRBD2 matching 11 junction bases. The sequencing sample was made of PBMCs or a T cell subset sorted from them (not recorded which). This receptor has the CDR3 CASSQITGTSGYEQYF. The nucleotide sequence is TGTGCCAGCAGCCAAATCACCGGGACTAGCGGCTACGAGCAGTACTTC.